One and the same sample provided the 13 T cell receptor beta chains below, sequenced in a study of blood T cell repertoires in COVID-19. Method: immunoSEQ multiplex PCR; TCRdb's copy keeps in-frame clones and lacks some. The data contain nearly 300,000 clones, around 88% of them singletons. The sample was peripheral blood. The receptors were gathered from a woman in her thirties who had recovered from COVID-19.

The rearrangement joins TRBV5-4 to TRBJ2-5; possibly TRBD2 for D (6 bases). Per the germline V gene, CDR1 is SGHNT and CDR2 is YYREEE (reference sequence). Trimming left V 2 bases short and J 2 bases short, with 13 bases between. This CDR3 spans 15 amino acids. CDR3 nucleotide sequence: TGTGCCAGCAGCTTCCGGGGACTCCCACAAGAGACCCAGTACTTC. It encodes CASSFRGLPQETQYF.

DNA for the CDR3: TGTGCCAGCAGTGCGTTAGGACAGGGGGGCACCGGGGAGCTGTTTTTT. Its protein product is CASSALGQGGTGELFF. The chain recombines TRBV25-1 with TRBJ2-2, with 10 bases lining up with TRBD1. Looked up from germline, CDR1 is MGHDK and CDR2 is SYGVNS. J was trimmed by 4 bases and V by 4 bases; bases with no gene match: 6. The CDR3 runs 16 residues.

The V gene is TRBV27, the J gene TRBJ2-2, with TRBD2 matching 8 bases. The CDR3 loop spans 13 amino acids. Germline trimming cut 6 bases from V and 6 bases from J; bases unmatched to any gene: 3. Germline V lookup: CDR1 MNHEY, CDR2 SMNVEV (reference sequence). The CDR3: CASSPGGAGELFF. The CDR3 DNA follows: TGTGCCAGCAGCCCGGGGGGGGCCGGGGAGCTGTTTTTT.

The chain is built from TRBV4-1 and TRBJ2-5; TRBD1 might be the D (6 bases). V dropped 1 base and J dropped 3 bases, with 9 bases sitting between them. Per the germline V gene, CDR1 is MGHRA and CDR2 is YSYEKL. The length of the CDR3 is 14 residues. DNA for the CDR3: TGCGCCAGCAGCCAAGGGGCAGGGGAAGAGACCCAGTACTTC. Amino acid sequence: CASSQGAGEETQYF.

V and J are TRBV24-1 and TRBJ2-5; maybe TRBD2 (6 bases). The CDR3 length is 13 residues. V was trimmed by 5 bases and J by 2 bases, leaving 8 bases between them. The germline V gene has CDR1 KGHDR and CDR2 SFDVKD. The CDR3 coding sequence is TGTGCCACCAGTGGCGGGAATCAAGAGACCCAGTACTTC. Translating gives CATSGGNQETQYF.

The DNA for the CDR3 is TGCGCCAGCAGCTTGGGAATCGGGGGAGTCGGGTATGGCTACACCTTC. Its translation: CASSLGIGGVGYGYTF. The V gene is TRBV5-1, the J gene TRBJ1-2; TRBD1 is a possible D gene (5 bases). Germline CDR1 SGHRS, CDR2 YFSETQ. The CDR3 totals 16 residues. Trimming removed 0 bases from V and 5 bases from J, with 17 bases in between.

This chain connects TRBV7-6 to TRBJ2-7; D ambiguous. This CDR3 has 15 residues. V was trimmed by 3 bases and J by 3 bases, leaving 15 bases between them. CDR1 and CDR2 from the germline V gene are SGHVS and FNYEAQ. CDR3 protein: CASSFLYAVSYEQYF. CDR3 DNA sequence: TGTGCCAGCAGCTTTTTGTACGCAGTCAGCTACGAGCAGTACTTC.

The chain has TRBV3-1 (or the pseudogene TRBV3-2) and TRBJ1-4, with TRBD1 as a possible D gene (5 bases). Germline V gives CDR1 LGHDT, CDR2 YNNKEL (reference sequence). The CDR3 contains 14 residues. With 2 bases removed from V and 10 bases from J, the gap between germline ends came to 14 bases. The CDR3 protein is CASSQPGGGGKLFF. For the CDR3, the DNA is TGTGCCAGCAGCCAACCAGGTGGGGGGGGAAAACTGTTTTTT.

The CDR3 protein is CASKITGGAWNTGELFF. CDR3 in DNA: TGTGCCAGCAAAATAACAGGGGGCGCGTGGAACACCGGGGAGCTGTTTTTT. The chain joins TRBV28 to TRBJ2-2, with 9 nucleotides matching TRBD1. CDR1 and CDR2 (germline): MDHEN, SYDVKM. J was trimmed by 1 base and V by 7 bases; bases with no gene match: 10. The CDR3 runs 17 residues.

V and J are TRBV4-3 and TRBJ2-1, with TRBD2 matching over 10 bases. Trimming at V came to 4 bases and at J to 12 bases, leaving 9 bases not matched to a gene. Germline CDR1 and CDR2: LGHNA and YSLEER. CDR3 length equals 14 residues. CDR3 bases: TGCGCCAGCAGCCTCGCAGCGGGGGGGTTCGGGCAGTTCTTC. It translates to CASSLAAGGFGQFF.

This clone was counted only a few times. J is TRBJ1-1 and V is TRBV7-8, with 7 nucleotides matching TRBD1. Unmatched junction bases numbered 11, after V lost 8 bases and J lost 5 bases. This CDR3 has 14 residues. Germline assignment: CDR1 SGHVS and CDR2 FQNEAQ. CDR3 coding DNA: TGTGCCAGCGGCCGAGCTACAGGGGAGACTGAAGCTTTCTTT. Its protein is CASGRATGETEAFF.

This rearrangement joins TRBV9 to TRBJ1-1, with no clear D. Germline-derived CDR1 and CDR2 are SGDLS and YYNGEE. The CDR3 length is 13 residues. V was clipped by 3 bases and J by 1 base, with 7 bases between them. The CDR3 region is CASSDPSNTEAFF. In DNA form, the CDR3 reads TGTGCCAGCAGCGATCCTTCGAACACTGAAGCTTTCTTT.

This clone occurred a few times. The rearrangement joins TRBV27 to TRBJ1-4; D not certain. Trimming stripped 2 bases from V and 0 bases from J, with 10 bases between. CDR3 length equals 16 residues. The germline gives CDR1 MNHEY, CDR2 SMNVEV (reference sequence). The CDR3 protein is CASSLSLPATNEKLFF. In DNA, the CDR3 is TGTGCCAGCAGTTTAAGTCTACCTGCAACTAATGAAAAACTGTTTTTT.